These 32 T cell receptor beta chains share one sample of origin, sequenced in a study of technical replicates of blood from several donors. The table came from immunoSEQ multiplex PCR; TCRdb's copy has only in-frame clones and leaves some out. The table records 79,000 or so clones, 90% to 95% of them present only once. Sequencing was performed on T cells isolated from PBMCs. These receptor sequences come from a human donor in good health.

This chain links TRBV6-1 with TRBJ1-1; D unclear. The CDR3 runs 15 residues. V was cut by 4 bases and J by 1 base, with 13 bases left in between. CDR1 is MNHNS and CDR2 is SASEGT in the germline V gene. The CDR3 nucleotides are TGTGCCAGCAGTGGCCAGGAGGCCGCGAACACTGAAGCTTTCTTT. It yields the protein CASSGQEAANTEAFF.

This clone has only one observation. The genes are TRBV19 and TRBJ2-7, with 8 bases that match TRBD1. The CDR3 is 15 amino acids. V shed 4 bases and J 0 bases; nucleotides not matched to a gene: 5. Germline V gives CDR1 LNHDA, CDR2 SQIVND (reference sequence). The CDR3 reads CASSRPGGASYEQYF. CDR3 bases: TGTGCCAGTAGTAGACCAGGGGGCGCCTCCTACGAGCAGTACTTC. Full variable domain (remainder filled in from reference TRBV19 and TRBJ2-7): DGGITQSPKYLFRKEGQNVTLSCEQNLNHDAMYWYRQDPGQGLRLIYYSQIVNDFQKGDIAEGYSVSREKKESFPLTVTSAQKNPTAFYLCASSRPGGASYEQYFGPGTRLTVT.

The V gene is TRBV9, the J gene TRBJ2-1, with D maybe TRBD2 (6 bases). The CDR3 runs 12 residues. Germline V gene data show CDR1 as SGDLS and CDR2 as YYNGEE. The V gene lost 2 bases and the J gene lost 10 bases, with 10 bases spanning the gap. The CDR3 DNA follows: TGTGCCAGCAGCGTTAACAGCGGGGAGCAGTTCTTC. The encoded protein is CASSVNSGEQFF.

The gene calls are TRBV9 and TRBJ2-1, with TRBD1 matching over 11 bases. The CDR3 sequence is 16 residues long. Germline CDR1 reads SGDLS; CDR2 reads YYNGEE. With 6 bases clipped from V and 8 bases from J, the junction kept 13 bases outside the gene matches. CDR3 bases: TGTGCCAGCAATGGGGGGTTGGGACAGGGGGACTATGAGCAGTTCTTC. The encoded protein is CASNGGLGQGDYEQFF.

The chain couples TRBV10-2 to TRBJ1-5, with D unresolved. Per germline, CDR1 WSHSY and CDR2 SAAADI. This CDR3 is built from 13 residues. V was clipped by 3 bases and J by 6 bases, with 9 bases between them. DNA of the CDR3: TGCGCCAGCAGTGACTCAGGAGGTCAGCCCCAGCATTTT. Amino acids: CASSDSGGQPQHF.

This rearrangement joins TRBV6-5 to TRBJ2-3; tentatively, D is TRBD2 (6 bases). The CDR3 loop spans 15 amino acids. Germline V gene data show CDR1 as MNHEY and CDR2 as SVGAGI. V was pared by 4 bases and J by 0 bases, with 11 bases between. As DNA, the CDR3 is TGTGCCAGCAGTTCTCTAGCGACTAGCACAGATACGCAGTATTTT. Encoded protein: CASSSLATSTDTQYF.

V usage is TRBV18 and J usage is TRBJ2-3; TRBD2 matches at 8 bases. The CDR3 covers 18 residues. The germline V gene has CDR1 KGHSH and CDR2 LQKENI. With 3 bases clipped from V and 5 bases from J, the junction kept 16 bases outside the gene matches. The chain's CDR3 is CASSPKAPAGAVIDTQYF. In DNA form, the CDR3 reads TGTGCCAGCTCACCGAAAGCCCCAGCGGGAGCTGTAATAGATACGCAGTATTTT.

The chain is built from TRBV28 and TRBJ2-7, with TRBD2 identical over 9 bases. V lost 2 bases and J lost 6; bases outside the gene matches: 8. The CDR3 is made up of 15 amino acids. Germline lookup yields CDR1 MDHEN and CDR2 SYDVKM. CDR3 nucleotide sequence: TGTGCCAGCAGTTTAGTGGCGGGAGGGCCCAGCGAGCAGTACTTC. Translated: CASSLVAGGPSEQYF. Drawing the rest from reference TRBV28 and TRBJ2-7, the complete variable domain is DVKVTQSSRYLVKRTGEKVFLECVQDMDHENMFWYRQDPGLGLRLIYFSYDVKMKEKGDIPEGYSVSREKKERFSLILESASTNQTSMYLCASSLVAGGPSEQYFGPGTRLTVT.

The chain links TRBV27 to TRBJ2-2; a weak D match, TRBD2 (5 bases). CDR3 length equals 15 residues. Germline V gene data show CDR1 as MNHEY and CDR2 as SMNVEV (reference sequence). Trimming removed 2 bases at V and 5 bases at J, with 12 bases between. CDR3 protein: CASSLRPDFTGELFF. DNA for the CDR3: TGTGCCAGCAGTTTACGCCCGGACTTTACCGGGGAGCTGTTTTTT.

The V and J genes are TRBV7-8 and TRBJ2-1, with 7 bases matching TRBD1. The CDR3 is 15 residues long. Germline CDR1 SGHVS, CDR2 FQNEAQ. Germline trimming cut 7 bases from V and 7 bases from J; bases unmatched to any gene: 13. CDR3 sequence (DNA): TGTGCCAGCATTGATTCGGGACAGTTGGGGAATGAGCAGTTCTTC. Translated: CASIDSGQLGNEQFF.

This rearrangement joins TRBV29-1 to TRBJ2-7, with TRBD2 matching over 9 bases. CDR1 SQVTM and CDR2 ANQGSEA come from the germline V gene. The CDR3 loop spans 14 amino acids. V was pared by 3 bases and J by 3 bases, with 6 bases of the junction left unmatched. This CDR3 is CSVDGLAGNYEQYF. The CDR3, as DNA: TGCAGCGTTGACGGGCTAGCGGGGAACTACGAGCAGTACTTC.

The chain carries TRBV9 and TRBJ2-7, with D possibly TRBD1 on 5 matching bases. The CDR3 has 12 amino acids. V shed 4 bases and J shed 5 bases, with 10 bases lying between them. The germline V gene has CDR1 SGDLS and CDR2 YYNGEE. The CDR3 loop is CASSLVGDEQYF. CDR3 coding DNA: TGTGCCAGCAGCCTCGTAGGGGACGAGCAGTACTTC. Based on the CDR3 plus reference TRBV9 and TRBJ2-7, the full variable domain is DSGVTQTPKHLITATGQRVTLRCSPRSGDLSVYWYQQSLDQGLQFLIQYYNGEERAKGNILERFSAQQFPDLHSELNLSSLELGDSALYFCASSLVGDEQYFGPGTRLTVT.

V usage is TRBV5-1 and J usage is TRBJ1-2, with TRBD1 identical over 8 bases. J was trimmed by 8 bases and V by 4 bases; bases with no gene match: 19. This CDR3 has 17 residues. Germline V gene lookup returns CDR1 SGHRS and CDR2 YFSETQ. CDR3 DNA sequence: TGCGCCAGCAGCCCGGGGTCCAGAGGACAGGGCGCGGAGGGCTACACCTTC. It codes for CASSPGSRGQGAEGYTF. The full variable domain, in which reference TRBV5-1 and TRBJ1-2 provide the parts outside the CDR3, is KAGVTQTPRYLIKTRGQQVTLSCSPISGHRSVSWYQQTPGQGLQFLFEYFSETQRNKGNFPGRFSGRQFSNSRSEMNVSTLELGDSALYLCASSPGSRGQGAEGYTFGSGTRLTVV.

The chain's CDR3 is CASSLVGEGYEQYF. CDR3 sequence (DNA): TGTGCCAGCAGCTTGGTCGGCGAGGGCTACGAGCAGTACTTC. The V gene is TRBV5-8, the J gene TRBJ2-7; D possibly corresponds to TRBD2 (5 bases). V lost 0 bases to trimming and J lost 3 bases, with 10 bases between them. The CDR3 contains 14 residues. Germline V gives CDR1 SGHTS, CDR2 YDEGEE.

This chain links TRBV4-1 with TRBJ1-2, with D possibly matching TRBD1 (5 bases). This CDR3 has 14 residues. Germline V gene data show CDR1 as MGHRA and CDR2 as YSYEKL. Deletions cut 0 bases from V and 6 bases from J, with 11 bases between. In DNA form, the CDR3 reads TGCGCCAGCAGCCAAGAGGGAACAGGCGATGGCTACACCTTC. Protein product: CASSQEGTGDGYTF.

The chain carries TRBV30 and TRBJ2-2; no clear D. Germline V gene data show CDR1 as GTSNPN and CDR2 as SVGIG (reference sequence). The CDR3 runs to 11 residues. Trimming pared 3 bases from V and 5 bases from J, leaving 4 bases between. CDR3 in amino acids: CAWRQTGELFF. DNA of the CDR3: TGTGCCTGGAGACAAACCGGGGAGCTGTTTTTT.

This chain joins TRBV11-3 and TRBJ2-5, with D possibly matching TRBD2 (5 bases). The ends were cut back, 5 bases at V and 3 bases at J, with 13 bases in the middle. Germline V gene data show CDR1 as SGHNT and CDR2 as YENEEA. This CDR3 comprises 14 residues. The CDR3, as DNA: TGTGCCAGCAGCAAAAAAGAGGGTAAAGAGACCCAGTACTTC. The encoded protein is CASSKKEGKETQYF.

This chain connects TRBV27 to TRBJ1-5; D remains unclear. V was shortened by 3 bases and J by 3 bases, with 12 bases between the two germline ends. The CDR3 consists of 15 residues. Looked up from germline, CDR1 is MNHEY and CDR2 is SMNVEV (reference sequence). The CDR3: CASSLSTGINQPQHF. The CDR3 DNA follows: TGTGCCAGCAGTTTGAGTACGGGAATCAATCAGCCCCAGCATTTT.

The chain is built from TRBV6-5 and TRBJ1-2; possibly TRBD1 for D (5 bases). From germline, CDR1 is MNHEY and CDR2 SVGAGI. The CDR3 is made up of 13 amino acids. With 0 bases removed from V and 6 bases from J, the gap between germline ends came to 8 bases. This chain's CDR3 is CASSYSPGHGYTF. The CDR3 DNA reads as TGTGCCAGCAGTTACTCCCCAGGGCATGGCTACACCTTC.

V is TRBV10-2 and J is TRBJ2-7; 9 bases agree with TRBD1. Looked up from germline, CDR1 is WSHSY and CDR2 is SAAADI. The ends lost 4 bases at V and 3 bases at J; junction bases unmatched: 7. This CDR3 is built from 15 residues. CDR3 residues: CASSVPGQGIYEQYF. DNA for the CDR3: TGCGCCAGCAGTGTTCCGGGACAGGGTATCTACGAGCAGTACTTC.

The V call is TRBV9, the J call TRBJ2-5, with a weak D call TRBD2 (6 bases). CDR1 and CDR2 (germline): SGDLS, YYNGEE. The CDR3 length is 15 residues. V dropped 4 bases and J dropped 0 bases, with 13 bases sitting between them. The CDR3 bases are TGTGCCAGCAGCCTTGCCGCGGGGTACCAAGAGACCCAGTACTTC. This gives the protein CASSLAAGYQETQYF.

As DNA, the CDR3 is TGTGCCACCAGCGGATTAACAGGGGGCCTAAGAACAGATACGCAGTATTTT. Its translation is CATSGLTGGLRTDTQYF. The V call is TRBV15, the J call TRBJ2-3, with 9 nucleotides matching TRBD1. The CDR3 has 17 residues. V dropped 5 bases and J dropped 3; count of bases not matched to a gene: 12. Germline V lookup: CDR1 LNHNV, CDR2 YYDKDF (reference sequence). The full variable domain, with the rest looked up from reference TRBV15 and TRBJ2-3, is DAMVIQNPRYQVTQFGKPVTLSCSQTLNHNVMYWYQQKSSQAPKLLFHYYDKDFNNEADTPDNFQSRRPNTSFCFLDIRSPGLGDTAMYLCATSGLTGGLRTDTQYFGPGTRLTVL.

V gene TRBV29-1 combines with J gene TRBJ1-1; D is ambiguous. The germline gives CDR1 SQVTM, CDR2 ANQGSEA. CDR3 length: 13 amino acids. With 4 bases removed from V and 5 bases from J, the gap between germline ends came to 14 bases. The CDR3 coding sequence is TGCAGCGTTGGACAAATACGAGCAACTGAAGCTTTCTTT. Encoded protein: CSVGQIRATEAFF. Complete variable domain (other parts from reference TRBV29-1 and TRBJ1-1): SAVISQKPSRDICQRGTSLTIQCQVDSQVTMMFWYRQQPGQSLTLIATANQGSEATYESGFVIDKFPISRPNLTFSTLTVSNMSPEDSSIYLCSVGQIRATEAFFGQGTRLTVV.

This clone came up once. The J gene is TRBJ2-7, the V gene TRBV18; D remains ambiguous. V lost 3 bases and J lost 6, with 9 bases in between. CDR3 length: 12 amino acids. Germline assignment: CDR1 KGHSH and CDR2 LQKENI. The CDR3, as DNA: TGTGCCAGCTCACCCCTAACGGGCGAGCAGTACTTC. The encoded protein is CASSPLTGEQYF.

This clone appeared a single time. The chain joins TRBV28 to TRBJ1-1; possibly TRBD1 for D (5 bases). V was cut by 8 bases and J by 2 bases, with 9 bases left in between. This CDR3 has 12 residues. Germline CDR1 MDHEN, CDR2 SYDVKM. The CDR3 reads CASEDRNTEAFF. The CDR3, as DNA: TGTGCCAGCGAAGACAGAAACACTGAAGCTTTCTTT.

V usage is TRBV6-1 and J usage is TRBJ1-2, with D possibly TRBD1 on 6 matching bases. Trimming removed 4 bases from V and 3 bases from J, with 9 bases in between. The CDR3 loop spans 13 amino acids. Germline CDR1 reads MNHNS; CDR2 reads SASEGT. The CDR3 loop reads CASSAGVDYGYTF. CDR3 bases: TGTGCCAGCAGTGCAGGGGTGGACTATGGCTACACCTTC.

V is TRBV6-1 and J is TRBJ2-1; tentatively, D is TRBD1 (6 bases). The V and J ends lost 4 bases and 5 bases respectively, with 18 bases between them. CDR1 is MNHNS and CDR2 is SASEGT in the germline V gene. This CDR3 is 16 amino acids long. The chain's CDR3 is CASSAITGFGNNEQFF. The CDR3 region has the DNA TGTGCCAGCAGTGCCATAACAGGGTTCGGTAACAATGAGCAGTTCTTC.

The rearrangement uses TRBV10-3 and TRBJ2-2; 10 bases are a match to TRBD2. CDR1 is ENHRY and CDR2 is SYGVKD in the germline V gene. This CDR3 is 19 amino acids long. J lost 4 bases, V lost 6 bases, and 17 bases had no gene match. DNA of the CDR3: TGTGCCATCAGAATGTCCCCGGCTAGCGGGGGCCCCAGCACCGGGGAGCTGTTTTTT. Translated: CAIRMSPASGGPSTGELFF.

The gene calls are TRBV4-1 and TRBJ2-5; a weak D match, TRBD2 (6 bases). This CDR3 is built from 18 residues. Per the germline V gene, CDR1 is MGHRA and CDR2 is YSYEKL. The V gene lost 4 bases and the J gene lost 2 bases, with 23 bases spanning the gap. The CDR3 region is CASSRRAGSSGPQETQYF. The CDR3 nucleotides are TGCGCCAGCAGCCGGAGGGCGGGGTCGTCTGGACCGCAAGAGACCCAGTACTTC.

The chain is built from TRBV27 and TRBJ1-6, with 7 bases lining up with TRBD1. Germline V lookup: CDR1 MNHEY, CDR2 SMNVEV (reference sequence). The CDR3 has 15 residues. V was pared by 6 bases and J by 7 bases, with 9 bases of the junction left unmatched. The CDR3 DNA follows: TGTGCCAGCAGAGCTGGGGGCAGGGGGAATTCACCCCTCCACTTT. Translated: CASRAGGRGNSPLHF.

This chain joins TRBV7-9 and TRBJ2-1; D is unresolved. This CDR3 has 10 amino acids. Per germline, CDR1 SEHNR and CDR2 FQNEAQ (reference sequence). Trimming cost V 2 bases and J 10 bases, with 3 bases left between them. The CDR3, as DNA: TGTGCCAGCAGCTTACGGGAGCAGTTCTTC. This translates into CASSLREQFF.

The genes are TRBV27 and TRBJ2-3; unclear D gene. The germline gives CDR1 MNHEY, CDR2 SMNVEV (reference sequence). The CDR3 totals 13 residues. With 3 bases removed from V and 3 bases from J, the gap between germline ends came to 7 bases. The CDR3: CASSFYETDTQYF. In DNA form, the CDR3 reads TGTGCCAGCAGTTTCTACGAAACAGATACGCAGTATTTT.